These T cell receptor beta chains were read from a single sample in a study of T-cell reconstitution after alpha-beta-depleted transplantation in children. TCRdb itself ran the PCR reads through MiXCR, one entry per CDR3 protein. The repertoire holds 90,000 to 100,000 distinct CDR3 sequences, with around 22% as singletons. The specimen comprised PBMCs, sampled before TCRalphabeta/CD19-depleted stem cell transplant. Every receptor here comes from a boy aged 2-9 years with acute lymphoblastic leukemia, due to receive a stem cell transplant. CDR3s include the opening cysteine and the closing phenylalanine or tryptophan. D genes are given only for firm matches. Clone size appears in some rows only: once, few, many, or a class for an expanded clone.

v_gene	j_gene	d_gene	abundance	CDR3aa	CDR3nt
TRBV13	TRBJ2-2	.	.	CASSFGPGATGELFF	TGTGCCAGCAGCTTTGGTCCCGGGGCTACCGGGGAGCTGTTTTTT
TRBV5-1	TRBJ2-1	.	many	CASSLSQPDNEQFF	TGCGCCAGCAGCTTGTCCCAGCCTGACAATGAGCAGTTCTTC
TRBV7-9	TRBJ2-5	TRBD1	.	CASSRTGTRETQYF	TGTGCCAGCAGCAGGACAGGAACCCGAGAGACCCAGTACTTC
TRBV6-1	TRBJ2-7	.	few	CASSKLGTNYEQYF	TGTGCCAGCAGCAAACTAGGGACGAACTACGAGCAGTACTTC
TRBV16	TRBJ2-1	.	once	CASSRIYNEQFF	TGTGCCAGCAGCCGTATATACAATGAGCAGTTCTTC
TRBV12-3/TRBV12-4	TRBJ1-5	.	few	CASSSPGDGNQPQHF	TGTGCCAGCAGTTCCCCGGGCGATGGCAATCAGCCCCAGCATTTT
TRBV10-2	TRBJ1-1	TRBD1	once	CASSEIDRVAEAFF	TGCGCCAGCAGTGAGATCGACAGGGTAGCTGAAGCTTTCTTT
TRBV28	TRBJ1-2	TRBD1	.	CATGTGLGYTF	TGTGCCACCGGGACAGGACTAGGCTACACCTTC
TRBV5-1	TRBJ2-5	.	.	CASSLGVAEGWETQYF	TGCGCCAGCAGCTTGGGAGTTGCGGAGGGATGGGAGACCCAGTACTTC
TRBV10-3	TRBJ1-1	.	few	CAIRGDGQSAGAFF	TGTGCCATCAGGGGGGATGGACAGTCCGCGGGGGCTTTCTTT
TRBV7-3	TRBJ2-5	.	few	CASSQPEDPQETQYF	TGTGCCAGCAGCCAACCGGAGGACCCCCAAGAGACCCAGTACTTC
TRBV6-2/TRBV6-3	TRBJ2-1	.	few	CASSYSDYNEQFF	TGTGCCAGCAGTTACTCGGACTACAATGAGCAGTTCTTC
TRBV20-1	TRBJ2-1	.	.	CRVPWAEGKNEQFF	TGCAGGGTTCCGTGGGCGGAGGGAAAAAATGAGCAGTTCTTC
TRBV11-2	TRBJ2-1	.	.	CASSYTGSNEQFF	TGTGCCAGCAGCTATACAGGGAGCAATGAGCAGTTCTTC